This T cell receptor beta chain emerged from a study of T cells in tuberculosis. About the research overall: IGRA-negative adolescents, IGRA-positive adolescents with latent tuberculosis and adults with active tuberculosis formed this South African cohort.

The method was immunoSEQ multiplex PCR; TCRdb's version includes in-frame clones alone and lacks a portion of them. Here the sample spans tens of thousands of clones, roughly nine tenths being singletons. Study conclusions and caveats: Active tuberculosis alpha repertoires lay closer to GMM-specific TCRs than controls'.

Looked up from germline, CDR1 is MRHNA and CDR2 is SNTAGT. The CDR3 loop spans 14 amino acids. Between the trimmed V and J ends, which lost 6 bases and 0 bases, there was a span of 11 bases. Notes on this clone: Antigen: not known.

The sequence derives from a donor aged 10-29 years with latent tuberculosis or without tuberculosis infection. Some clones in this sample may be carry-over from other donors' samples. The sequenced sample was PBMCs. V is TRBV6-4 and J is TRBJ1-1, with a tentative D call TRBD1 (6 bases). In DNA form, the CDR3 reads TGTGCCAGCAGGGCGGACAGAATGAACACTGAAGCTTTCTTT. It is translated as CASRADRMNTEAFF.